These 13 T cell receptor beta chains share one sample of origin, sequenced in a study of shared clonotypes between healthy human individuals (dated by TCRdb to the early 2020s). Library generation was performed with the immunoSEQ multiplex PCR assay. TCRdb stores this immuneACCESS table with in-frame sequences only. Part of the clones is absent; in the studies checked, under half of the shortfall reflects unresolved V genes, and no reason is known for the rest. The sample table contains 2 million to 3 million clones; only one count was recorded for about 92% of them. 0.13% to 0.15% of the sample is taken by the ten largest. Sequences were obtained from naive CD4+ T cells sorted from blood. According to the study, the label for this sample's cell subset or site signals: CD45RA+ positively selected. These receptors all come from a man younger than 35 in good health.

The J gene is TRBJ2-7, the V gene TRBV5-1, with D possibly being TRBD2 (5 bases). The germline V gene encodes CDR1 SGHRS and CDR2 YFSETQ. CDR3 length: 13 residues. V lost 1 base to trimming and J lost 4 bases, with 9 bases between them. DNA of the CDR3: TGCGCCAGCAGCTTGCGGGAAGAATACGAGCAGTACTTC. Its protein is CASSLREEYEQYF. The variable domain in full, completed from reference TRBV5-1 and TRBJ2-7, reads KAGVTQTPRYLIKTRGQQVTLSCSPISGHRSVSWYQQTPGQGLQFLFEYFSETQRNKGNFPGRFSGRQFSNSRSEMNVSTLELGDSALYLCASSLREEYEQYFGPGTRLTVT.

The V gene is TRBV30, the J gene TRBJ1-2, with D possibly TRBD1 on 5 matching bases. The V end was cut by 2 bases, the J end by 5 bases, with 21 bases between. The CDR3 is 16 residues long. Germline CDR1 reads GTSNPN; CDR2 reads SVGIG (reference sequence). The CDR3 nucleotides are TGTGCCTGGAGTCGGGGATTCGGACACTTATCATATGGCTACACCTTC. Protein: CAWSRGFGHLSYGYTF.

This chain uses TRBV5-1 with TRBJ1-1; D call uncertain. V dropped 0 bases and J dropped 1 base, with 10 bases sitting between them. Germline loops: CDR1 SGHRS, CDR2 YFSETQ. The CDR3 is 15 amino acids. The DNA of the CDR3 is TGCGCCAGCAGCTTGGCCGCGGGCCCGAACACTGAAGCTTTCTTT. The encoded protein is CASSLAAGPNTEAFF.

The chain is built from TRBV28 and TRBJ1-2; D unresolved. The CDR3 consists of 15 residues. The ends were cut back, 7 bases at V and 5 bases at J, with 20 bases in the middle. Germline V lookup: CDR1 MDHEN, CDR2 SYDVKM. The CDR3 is CASTQSGQVLYGYTF. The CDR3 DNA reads TGTGCCAGCACCCAAAGCGGGCAGGTTCTGTATGGCTACACCTTC.

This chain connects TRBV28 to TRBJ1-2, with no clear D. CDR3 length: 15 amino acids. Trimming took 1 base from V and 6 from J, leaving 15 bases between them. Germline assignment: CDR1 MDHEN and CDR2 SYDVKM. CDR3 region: CASSLSAGIYDGYTF. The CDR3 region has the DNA TGTGCCAGCAGTTTATCGGCCGGGATCTATGATGGCTACACCTTC.

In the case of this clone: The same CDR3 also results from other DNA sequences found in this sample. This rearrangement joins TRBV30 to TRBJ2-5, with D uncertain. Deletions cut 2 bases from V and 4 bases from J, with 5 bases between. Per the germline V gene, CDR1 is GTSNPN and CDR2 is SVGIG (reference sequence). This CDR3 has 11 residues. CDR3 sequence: CAWSLGETQYF. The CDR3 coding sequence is TGTGCCTGGAGTCTGGGAGAGACCCAGTACTTC.

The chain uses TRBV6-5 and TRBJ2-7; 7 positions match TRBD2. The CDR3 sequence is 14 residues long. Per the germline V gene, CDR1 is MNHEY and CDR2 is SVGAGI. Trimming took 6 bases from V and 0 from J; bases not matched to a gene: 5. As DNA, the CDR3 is TGTGCCAGCAGGGGGAGGGGCAGCTCCTACGAGCAGTACTTC. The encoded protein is CASRGRGSSYEQYF.

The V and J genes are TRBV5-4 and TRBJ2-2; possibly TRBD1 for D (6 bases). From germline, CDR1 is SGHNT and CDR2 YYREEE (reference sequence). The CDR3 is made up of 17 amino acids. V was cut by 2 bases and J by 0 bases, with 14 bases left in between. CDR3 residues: CASSLRPDSSNTGELFF. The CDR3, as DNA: TGTGCCAGCAGCTTACGTCCGGACAGTTCGAACACCGGGGAGCTGTTTTTT.

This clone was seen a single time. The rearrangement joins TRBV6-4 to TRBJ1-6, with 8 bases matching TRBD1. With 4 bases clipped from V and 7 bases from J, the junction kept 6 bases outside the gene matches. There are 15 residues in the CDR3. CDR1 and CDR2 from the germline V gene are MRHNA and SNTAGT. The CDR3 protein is CASSAEGQGNSPLHF. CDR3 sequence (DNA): TGTGCCAGCAGTGCCGAAGGACAGGGAAATTCACCCCTCCACTTT.

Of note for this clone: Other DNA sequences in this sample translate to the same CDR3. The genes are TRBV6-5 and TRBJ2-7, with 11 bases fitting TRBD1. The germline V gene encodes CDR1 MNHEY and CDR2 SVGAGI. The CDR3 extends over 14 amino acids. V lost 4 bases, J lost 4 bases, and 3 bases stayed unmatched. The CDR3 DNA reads TGTGCCAGCAGTTTGGACAGGGGGCTGTACGAGCAGTACTTC. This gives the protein CASSLDRGLYEQYF.

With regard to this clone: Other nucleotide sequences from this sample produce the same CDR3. CDR3 DNA: TGCGCCAGCAGCTTGGGGCGGGGGGAGACCCAGTACTTC. It translates to CASSLGRGETQYF. V gene TRBV5-1 combines with J gene TRBJ2-5; TRBD2 agrees at 7 bases. Germline assignment: CDR1 SGHRS and CDR2 YFSETQ. The CDR3 consists of 13 residues. With V trimmed by 0 bases and J by 5 bases, 1 base remained unmatched.

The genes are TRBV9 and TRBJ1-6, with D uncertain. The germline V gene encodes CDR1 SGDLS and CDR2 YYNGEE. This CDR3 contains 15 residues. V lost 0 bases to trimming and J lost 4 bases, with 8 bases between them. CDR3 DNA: TGTGCCAGCAGCGTAGGGGCCGTTTATAATTCACCCCTCCACTTT. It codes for CASSVGAVYNSPLHF.

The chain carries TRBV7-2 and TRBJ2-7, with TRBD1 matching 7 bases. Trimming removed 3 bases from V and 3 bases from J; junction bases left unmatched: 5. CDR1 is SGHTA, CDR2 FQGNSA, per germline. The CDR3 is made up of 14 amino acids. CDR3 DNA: TGTGCCAGCAGCTTTTACCGGGACAGCTACGAGCAGTACTTC. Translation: CASSFYRDSYEQYF. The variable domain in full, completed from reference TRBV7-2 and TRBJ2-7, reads GAGVSQSPSNKVTEKGKDVELRCDPISGHTALYWYRQSLGQGLEFLIYFQGNSAPDKSGLPSDRFSAERTGGSVSTLTIQRTQQEDSAVYLCASSFYRDSYEQYFGPGTRLTVT.